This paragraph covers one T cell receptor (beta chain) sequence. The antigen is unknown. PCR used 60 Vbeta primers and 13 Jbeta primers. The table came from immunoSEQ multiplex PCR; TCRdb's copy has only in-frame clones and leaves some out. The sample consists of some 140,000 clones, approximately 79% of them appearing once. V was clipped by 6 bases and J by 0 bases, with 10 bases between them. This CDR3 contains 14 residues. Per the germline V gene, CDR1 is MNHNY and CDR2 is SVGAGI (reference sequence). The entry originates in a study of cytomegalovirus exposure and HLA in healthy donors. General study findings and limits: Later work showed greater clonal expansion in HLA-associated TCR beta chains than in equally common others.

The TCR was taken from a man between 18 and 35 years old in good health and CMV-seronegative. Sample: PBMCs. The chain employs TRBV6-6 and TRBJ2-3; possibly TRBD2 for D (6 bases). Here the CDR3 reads CASRPGTSTDTQYF. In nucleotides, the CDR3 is TGTGCCAGCAGACCCGGGACTAGCACAGATACGCAGTATTTT.